The 24 T cell receptor beta chains listed next were all sequenced from one sample in a study of cytomegalovirus exposure and HLA in healthy donors. 60 Vbeta and 13 Jbeta primers were used in PCR. Produced via immunoSEQ multiplex PCR; TCRdb's table is partial and in-frame only. This table holds some 130,000 clones. The source material was PBMCs. All receptors come from a woman between 40 and 50 years old in good health and CMV-seropositive.

V and J are TRBV11-2 and TRBJ2-7; 7 bases line up with TRBD1. Germline lookup yields CDR1 SGHAT and CDR2 FQNNGV. The CDR3 extends over 15 amino acids. The J segment lost 4 bases and the V segment lost 0 bases, leaving 6 bases of the junction unmatched. The CDR3 bases are TGTGCCAGCAGCTTAGAGGGGACAGATCATTACGAGCAGTACTTC. Residues: CASSLEGTDHYEQYF.

CDR3 amino acids: CASSLDPDRGRNNEQFF. The CDR3 DNA reads TGCGCCAGCAGCTTGGATCCTGACAGGGGGCGCAACAATGAGCAGTTCTTC. This chain joins TRBV5-1 and TRBJ2-1; the match to TRBD1 covers 10 bases. CDR1 is SGHRS and CDR2 is YFSETQ in the germline V gene. The V gene end was trimmed by 0 bases and the J gene end by 5 bases; junction bases not matched to a gene: 8. The CDR3 has 17 residues. The whole variable domain, filled in from reference TRBV5-1 and TRBJ2-1, reads KAGVTQTPRYLIKTRGQQVTLSCSPISGHRSVSWYQQTPGQGLQFLFEYFSETQRNKGNFPGRFSGRQFSNSRSEMNVSTLELGDSALYLCASSLDPDRGRNNEQFFGPGTRLTVL.

The CDR3 DNA sequence: TGTGCCAGCAGTGATCCGCTAGCGGGCGGAGGTAACACCGGGGAGCTGTTTTTT. Amino acid sequence: CASSDPLAGGGNTGELFF. The chain is built from TRBV2 and TRBJ2-2, with 8 bases that match TRBD2. CDR3 length: 18 residues. Germline V lookup: CDR1 SNHLY, CDR2 FYNNEI. The trim removed 3 bases at V and 2 bases at J, leaving 11 bases unmatched. Supplemented by reference TRBV2 and TRBJ2-2, the full variable domain reads EPEVTQTPSHQVTQMGQEVILRCVPISNHLYFYWYRQILGQKVEFLVSFYNNEISEKSEIFDDQFSVERPDGSNFTLKIRSTKLEDSAMYFCASSDPLAGGGNTGELFFGEGSRLTVL.

The rearrangement links TRBV10-1 to TRBJ2-1; 11 bases line up with TRBD2. Germline assignment: CDR1 WNHNN and CDR2 SYGVQD (reference sequence). The junction had 8 bases not matched to a gene; V was cut back by 4 bases and J by 0 bases. The CDR3 has 18 residues. This CDR3 reads CASSGGTSGASSYNEQFF. In nucleotides, the CDR3 is TGCGCCAGCAGTGGAGGGACTAGCGGTGCGAGCTCCTACAATGAGCAGTTCTTC.

The V and J genes are TRBV4-3 and TRBJ2-2, with a tentative D call TRBD2 (6 bases). Germline V gene lookup returns CDR1 LGHNA and CDR2 YSLEER. There are 16 residues in the CDR3. V lost 0 bases to trimming and J lost 4 bases, with 12 bases between them. CDR3 bases: TGCGCCAGCAGCCAAGATGGAGGGGCGCCCACCGGGGAGCTGTTTTTT. Encoded protein: CASSQDGGAPTGELFF.

This chain uses TRBV30 with TRBJ1-3; D perhaps matches TRBD1 (6 bases). Germline CDR1 reads GTSNPN; CDR2 reads SVGIG (reference sequence). This CDR3 is built from 15 residues. Trimming removed 5 bases from V and 0 bases from J, with 14 bases in between. CDR3 sequence (DNA): TGTGCCTGGTCCAGAGGACAGCTCTCTGGAAACACCATATATTTT. Amino acids: CAWSRGQLSGNTIYF.

The rearrangement links TRBV6-5 to TRBJ2-1, with 9 bases matching TRBD2. V trimming: 1 base; J trimming: 7 bases; junction bases outside the gene matches: 8. The V gene's germline CDR1 is MNHEY and CDR2 SVGAGI. The CDR3 is 16 residues long. Here the CDR3 reads CASSYFMAGGRNEQFF. The CDR3 coding sequence is TGTGCCAGCAGTTACTTCATGGCGGGAGGGAGAAATGAGCAGTTCTTC.

The chain couples TRBV5-4 to TRBJ2-3, with D possibly being TRBD2 (5 bases). V lost 0 bases and J 0 bases, leaving 11 bases between the germline ends. Germline V gene lookup returns CDR1 SGHNT and CDR2 YYREEE (reference sequence). This CDR3 comprises 16 residues. The DNA of the CDR3 is TGTGCCAGCAGCTTGGTGGACTTCACTAGCACAGATACGCAGTATTTT. This codes for CASSLVDFTSTDTQYF.

CDR3 residues: CASSLMPRGRETQYF. The CDR3 DNA follows: TGTGCCAGCAGCTTGATGCCCAGGGGGAGAGAGACCCAGTACTTC. V gene TRBV5-6 combines with J gene TRBJ2-5, with 7 positions matching TRBD1. The CDR3 has 15 residues. Germline assignment: CDR1 SGHDT and CDR2 YYEEEE. V trimming: 1 base; J trimming: 4 bases; junction bases outside the gene matches: 7. The variable domain in full, with the rest retrieved from reference TRBV5-6 and TRBJ2-5, is DAGVTQSPTHLIKTRGQQVTLRCSPKSGHDTVSWYQQALGQGPQFIFQYYEEEERQRGNFPDRFSGHQFPNYSSELNVNALLLGDSALYLCASSLMPRGRETQYFGPGTRLLVL.

CDR3 coding DNA: TGTGCCAGCAGTTTACCAGGGAACACCGGGGAGCTGTTTTTT. It codes for CASSLPGNTGELFF. This chain links TRBV27 with TRBJ2-2; no definite D call. Looked up from germline, CDR1 is MNHEY and CDR2 is SMNVEV (reference sequence). With 2 bases removed from V and 1 base from J, the gap between germline ends came to 5 bases. This CDR3 contains 14 residues.

CDR3 nucleotide sequence: TGTGCCACCAGCAGGGGCTTTTCGGACAGGGGCTCAAATACGCAGTATTTT. As protein: CATSRGFSDRGSNTQYF. V usage is TRBV15 and J usage is TRBJ2-3, with 9 bases identical to TRBD1. The CDR3 extends over 17 amino acids. Per germline, CDR1 LNHNV and CDR2 YYDKDF (reference sequence). The junction had 14 bases not matched to a gene; V was cut back by 3 bases and J by 7 bases.

This chain connects TRBV28 to TRBJ2-1; 8 bases agree with TRBD2. Germline V CDR1 and CDR2: MDHEN, SYDVKM. The length of the CDR3 is 15 residues. With V trimmed by 3 bases and J by 6 bases, 7 bases remained unmatched. The CDR3 nucleotides are TGTGCCAGCAGTTTTCCGGGACTAGTTGGCAATGAGCAGTTCTTC. Protein sequence: CASSFPGLVGNEQFF.

The chain has TRBV7-3 and TRBJ2-3; maybe TRBD1 (5 bases). Germline lookup yields CDR1 SGHTA and CDR2 FQGTGA. The CDR3 runs to 14 residues. V lost 5 bases and J lost 2, with 11 bases in between. This CDR3 is CASSLLGLTDTQYF. The CDR3 DNA reads TGTGCCAGCAGCCTTCTGGGGCTCACAGATACGCAGTATTTT.

A remark on this clone: The same CDR3 can be traced to other DNA sequences in this sample. The V call is TRBV6-1, the J call TRBJ2-6; D is unresolved. The CDR3 runs 14 residues. Germline lookup yields CDR1 MNHNS and CDR2 SASEGT. V was trimmed by 2 bases and J by 2 bases, leaving 4 bases between them. DNA for the CDR3: TGTGCCAGCAGTGAACTAACTGGGGCCAACGTCCTGACTTTC. It specifies CASSELTGANVLTF.

The chain employs TRBV10-2 and TRBJ2-5, with TRBD2 matching 7 bases. Germline lookup yields CDR1 WSHSY and CDR2 SAAADI. The CDR3 extends over 14 amino acids. J lost 1 base, V lost 5 bases, and 4 bases had no gene match. The CDR3 reads CASSFGGTQETQYF. The DNA of the CDR3 is TGCGCCAGCAGTTTCGGGGGGACCCAAGAGACCCAGTACTTC.

This chain connects TRBV19 to TRBJ1-2; maybe TRBD1 (6 bases). Trimming took off 9 bases at V and 0 bases at J, with 20 bases between the two ends. From germline, CDR1 is LNHDA and CDR2 SQIVND (reference sequence). There are 16 residues in the CDR3. As DNA, the CDR3 is TGTGCCAGGGGGCACCCGGGACACCTCTCTAACTATGGCTACACCTTC. The encoded protein is CARGHPGHLSNYGYTF.

The genes are TRBV5-4 and TRBJ2-5, with a weak D call TRBD1 (5 bases). The V end lost 1 base, the J end lost 2 bases, and 9 bases lay between the germline ends. The CDR3 consists of 14 residues. Germline CDR1 is SGHNT and CDR2 is YYREEE (reference sequence). This CDR3 is CASSLQGEQETQYF. CDR3 sequence (DNA): TGTGCCAGCAGCTTGCAGGGTGAGCAAGAGACCCAGTACTTC.

The rearrangement links TRBV7-9 to TRBJ1-6; no definite D call. Trimming took 2 bases from V and 17 from J, leaving 13 bases between them. CDR1 is SEHNR, CDR2 FQNEAQ, per germline (reference sequence). The CDR3 sequence is 12 residues long. The CDR3, as DNA: TGTGCCAGCAGCTTATACGGTACGCCCATCCACTTT. Its protein is CASSLYGTPIHF.

The chain combines TRBV28 with TRBJ2-3; 13 nucleotides match TRBD2. This CDR3 is built from 21 residues. The V gene's germline CDR1 is MDHEN and CDR2 SYDVKM. Trimming at V came to 4 bases and at J to 1 base, leaving 17 bases not matched to a gene. The CDR3 DNA reads TGTGCCAGCAGTTCTCGGGCCCGGGACAGGGGACTAGCGGGACGCACAGATACGCAGTATTTT. This translates into CASSSRARDRGLAGRTDTQYF.

For this clone: The junction differs from germline at one of its ends, possibly a read error. At the DNA level, this CDR3 is encoded by other sequences in the same sample as well. The chain is built from TRBV10-3 and TRBJ2-3; possibly TRBD2 for D (7 bases). Germline V lookup: CDR1 ENHRY, CDR2 SYGVKD. This CDR3 is 13 amino acids long. Here the CDR3 reads CATNREGLGTQYF. DNA for the CDR3: TGCGCCACTAACAGGGAGGGGCTTGGTACGCAGTATTTT.

The chain carries TRBV10-3 and TRBJ2-2; D is unresolved. The CDR3 length is 14 residues. Germline CDR1 is ENHRY and CDR2 is SYGVKD. Trimming pared 2 bases from V and 6 bases from J, leaving 10 bases between. In nucleotides, the CDR3 is TGTGCCATCAGTGAGGCCCGCTACTCCGGGGAGCTGTTTTTT. Protein: CAISEARYSGELFF.

This sequence joins TRBV5-5 and TRBJ2-5, with TRBD1 matching over 8 bases. The germline CDR1 and CDR2 sequences are SGHKS and YYEKEE (reference sequence). The CDR3 totals 16 residues. J lost 1 base, V lost 4 bases, and 9 bases had no gene match. Written as DNA, the CDR3 is TGTGCCAGCAGCGTGATGGGGACAGGCGTCCAAGAGACCCAGTACTTC. The encoded protein is CASSVMGTGVQETQYF.

This sequence joins TRBV5-1 and TRBJ2-5, with TRBD2 matching over 11 bases. The CDR3 runs to 14 residues. Germline CDR1 reads SGHRS; CDR2 reads YFSETQ. The V gene end was trimmed by 3 bases and the J gene end by 3 bases; junction bases not matched to a gene: 1. The CDR3 DNA sequence: TGCGCCAGCAGCTCGGGACTAGCGGAAGAGACCCAGTACTTC. Translating gives CASSSGLAEETQYF. Variable domain in full (rest from reference TRBV5-1 and TRBJ2-5): KAGVTQTPRYLIKTRGQQVTLSCSPISGHRSVSWYQQTPGQGLQFLFEYFSETQRNKGNFPGRFSGRQFSNSRSEMNVSTLELGDSALYLCASSSGLAEETQYFGPGTRLLVL.

Concerning this clone itself: At one boundary the junction diverges from the germline segment, which might be a read error. The sample has other DNA sequences that encode this CDR3 too. The rearrangement uses TRBV2 and TRBJ1-1; 9 positions match TRBD1. The CDR3 consists of 16 residues. In germline, CDR1 is SNHLY, CDR2 FYNNEI. The CDR3 loop reads CASSPDRGTFNTEAFF. The CDR3 nucleotides read TGCGCCAGCAGTCCAGACAGGGGGACTTTCAACACTGAAGCTTTCTTT.